The T cell receptor beta chain under discussion was sequenced for a study of low-dose radiotherapy and immunotherapy resistance in tumors. The wider study: Cohort 1 was treated with 0.5 Gy per fraction at 2-week intervals, amounting to 6.5 Gy overall. A dose of 1 Gy per fraction every two weeks went to Cohort 2, totaling 13 Gy over 26 weeks. Administration of intravenous cyclophosphamide at 200 mg/m2 took place every two weeks, one day before radiation and immunotherapy. Oral administration of aspirin 300 mg daily occurred for four cycles, commencing at cycle 1 day 1.

This CDR3 contains 15 residues. The V end was cut by 5 bases, the J end by 2 bases, with 15 bases between. Germline lookup yields CDR1 LGHDT and CDR2 YNNKEL (reference sequence). Documented time point: before trial treatment. With TRAV- and TRBV-specific primers, first-strand cDNA was made, covering the alpha and beta chains. Using a constant-region primer together with a V-primer adapter, TCRs were subjected to around 22 PCR cycles of amplification. In TCRdb, the reads were re-called with MiXCR into one record per CDR3 protein. Here the sample spans around 80,000 distinct CDR3 sequences, approximately 17% being singletons. A note on this clonotype: This likely stems from a read error, as it lies one base from a far larger clone.

The sequence was obtained from a male donor with prostate cancer. The sample was PBMCs, taken before treatment. The J gene is TRBJ2-5, the V gene TRBV3-1; TRBD2 might be the D (6 bases). This chain's CDR3 is CASSSGGVSQETQYF. CDR3 in DNA: TGTGCCAGCAGCTCCGGCGGGGTGTCACAAGAGACCCAGTACTTC.